These 12 T cell receptor beta chains originate from one sample sequenced in a study of T-cell memory formation after mild COVID-19. MiXCR, applied by TCRdb to the 5' RACE reads, yields one record per CDR3 protein. The sample holds fewer than 350,000 distinct CDR3 sequences, less than 20% seen once. Sequencing was performed on PBMCs or a T cell subset sorted from them (not recorded which). These receptors were collected from a man aged 18 to 29 who had mild COVID-19 (a few samples of this study predate the infection). Cell type and time point are not known.

There are a few counts of this clonotype. The gene calls are TRBV3-1 and TRBJ2-1; 7 nucleotides line up with TRBD1. This CDR3 region has 15 residues. Germline V gene data show CDR1 as LGHDT and CDR2 as YNNKEL (reference sequence). V lost 2 bases, J lost 2 bases, and 3 bases stayed unmatched. The CDR3 loop is CASSQLQGPYNEQFF. The CDR3 DNA is TGTGCCAGCAGCCAACTACAGGGGCCCTACAATGAGCAGTTCTTC.

This clonotype was counted between two and nine times. J is TRBJ1-2 and V is TRBV28; maybe TRBD1 (6 bases). Germline values: CDR1 MDHEN, CDR2 SYDVKM. The CDR3 is made up of 11 amino acids. This chain's CDR3 is CSGGGAYGYTF. In DNA, the CDR3 is TGTTCTGGGGGGGGGGCATATGGCTACACCTTC.

A few counts support this clonotype. V and J are TRBV2 and TRBJ2-3; 9 nucleotides agree with TRBD2. The V and J ends lost 6 bases and 3 bases, in that order; junction bases with no gene match: 7. CDR3 size: 15 residues. Germline-derived CDR1 and CDR2 are SNHLY and FYNNEI. The CDR3 DNA sequence: TGTGCCAGCAGGGGTATAGCGGGGGAGACAGATACGCAGTATTTT. It codes for CASRGIAGETDTQYF.

The rearrangement uses TRBV20-1 and TRBJ2-7; tentatively, D is TRBD1 (6 bases). CDR1 and CDR2 from the germline V gene are DFQATT and SNEGSKA (reference sequence). The CDR3 is 15 amino acids. V dropped 2 bases and J dropped 4 bases, with 18 bases sitting between them. CDR3 coding DNA: TGCAGTGCTAGATTAGTACAGGGAGCCCTTTACGAGCAGTACGTC. This sequence encodes CSARLVQGALYEQYV.

This clonotype was found a few times. J is TRBJ2-7 and V is TRBV20-1; D is unresolved. The CDR3 is 14 amino acids. V was pared by 6 bases and J by 1 base, with 16 bases between. Germline CDR1 DFQATT, CDR2 SNEGSKA (reference sequence). The CDR3 region has the DNA TGCAGTGCCCTCAGCCCCAGGCTGTCCTACGAGCAGTACGTC. It yields the protein CSALSPRLSYEQYV.

The rearrangement uses TRBV12-3 or TRBV12-4 and TRBJ1-5; no clear D. V lost 3 bases and J 6 bases, leaving 6 bases between the germline ends. This CDR3 spans 12 amino acids. CDR3 coding DNA: TGTGCCAGCAGTTTTATTTCTCAGCCCCAGCATTTT. It codes for CASSFISQPQHF.

This clonotype was observed a few times. V gene TRBV4-1 combines with J gene TRBJ2-7, with TRBD1 identical over 10 bases. This CDR3 has 16 residues. Trimming removed 3 bases from V and 7 bases from J; junction bases left unmatched: 12. Germline assignment: CDR1 MGHRA and CDR2 YSYEKL. This chain's CDR3 is CASSQPGTGEMGEQYF. The CDR3 DNA reads TGCGCCAGCAGCCAGCCCGGGACAGGGGAAATGGGGGAGCAGTACTTC.

The CDR3 protein is CASSLGGLAGFVNEQFF. The CDR3 DNA reads as TGCGCCAGCAGCTTGGGCGGACTAGCGGGGTTTGTAAATGAGCAGTTCTTC. The chain links TRBV5-1 to TRBJ2-1, with 12 bases lining up with TRBD2. V dropped 0 bases and J dropped 7; count of bases not matched to a gene: 8. In germline, CDR1 is SGHRS, CDR2 YFSETQ. This CDR3 has 17 residues.

V is TRBV11-2 and J is TRBJ2-2; D gene unclear. With 1 base removed from V and 4 bases from J, the gap between germline ends came to 7 bases. Germline CDR1 reads SGHAT; CDR2 reads FQNNGV. CDR3 length: 14 amino acids. The CDR3 DNA is TGTGCCAGCAGCTTAGGGTGGCTCACCGGGGAGCTGTTTTTT. It specifies CASSLGWLTGELFF.

This clonotype appeared a few times. The rearrangement uses TRBV5-1 and TRBJ1-1, with no clear D. The CDR3 is 15 amino acids. Germline assignment: CDR1 SGHRS and CDR2 YFSETQ. The ends were cut back, 1 base at V and 1 base at J, with 11 bases in the middle. The CDR3 here is CASSLRPGPNTEAFF. The CDR3 region has the DNA TGCGCCAGCAGCTTGCGTCCCGGGCCGAACACTGAAGCTTTCTTT.

This clonotype was picked up a small number of times. The chain combines TRBV2 with TRBJ2-5, with 9 bases lining up with TRBD2. Trimming removed 11 bases from V and 1 base from J; junction bases left unmatched: 8. CDR3 length: 14 amino acids. In germline, CDR1 is SNHLY, CDR2 FYNNEI. DNA for the CDR3: TGTGCCGGTCGGACTAGCGCGCCCCAAGAGACCCAGTACTTC. Its translation is CAGRTSAPQETQYF.

This clonotype was detected many times. This chain links TRBV18 with TRBJ2-7, with D maybe TRBD2 (5 bases). The CDR3 sequence is 11 residues long. V shed 3 bases and J shed 7 bases, with 7 bases lying between them. Germline CDR1 KGHSH, CDR2 LQKENI. CDR3 protein: CASSPPGEQYF. CDR3 DNA: TGTGCCAGCTCACCCCCGGGGGAGCAGTACTTC. The entire variable domain, with the rest obtained from reference TRBV18 and TRBJ2-7, is as follows: NAGVMQNPRHLVRRRGQEARLRCSPMKGHSHVYWYRQLPEEGLKFMVYLQKENIIDESGMPKERFSAEFPKEGPSILRIQQVVRGDSAAYFCASSPPGEQYFGPGTRLTVT.